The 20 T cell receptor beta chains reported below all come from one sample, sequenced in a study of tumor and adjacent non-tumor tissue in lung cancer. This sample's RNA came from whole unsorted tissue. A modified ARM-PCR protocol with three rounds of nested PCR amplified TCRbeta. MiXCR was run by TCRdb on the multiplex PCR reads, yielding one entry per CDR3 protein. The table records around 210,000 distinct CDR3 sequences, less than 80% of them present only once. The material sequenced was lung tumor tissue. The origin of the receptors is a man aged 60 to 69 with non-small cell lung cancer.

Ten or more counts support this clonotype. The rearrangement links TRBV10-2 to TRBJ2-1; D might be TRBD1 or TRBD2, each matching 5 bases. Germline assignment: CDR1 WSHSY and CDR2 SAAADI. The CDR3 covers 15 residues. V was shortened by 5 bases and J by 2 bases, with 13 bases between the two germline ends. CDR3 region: CASSPERDAYNEQFF. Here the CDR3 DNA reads TGCGCCAGCAGTCCTGAAAGGGACGCCTACAATGAGCAGTTCTTC.

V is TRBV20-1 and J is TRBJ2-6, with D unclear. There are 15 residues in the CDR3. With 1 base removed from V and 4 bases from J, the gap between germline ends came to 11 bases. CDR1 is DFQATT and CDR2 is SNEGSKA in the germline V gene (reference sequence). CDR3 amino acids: CSARGTETGANVLTF. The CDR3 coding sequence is TGCAGTGCTAGAGGTACCGAAACCGGGGCCAACGTCCTGACTTTC.

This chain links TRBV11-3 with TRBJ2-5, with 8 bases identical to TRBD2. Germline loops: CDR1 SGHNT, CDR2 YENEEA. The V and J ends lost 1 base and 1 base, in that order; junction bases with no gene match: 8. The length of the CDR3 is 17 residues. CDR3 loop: CASSLGSSGWSQETQYF. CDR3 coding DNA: TGTGCCAGCAGCTTAGGGTCTAGCGGGTGGTCCCAAGAGACCCAGTACTTC.

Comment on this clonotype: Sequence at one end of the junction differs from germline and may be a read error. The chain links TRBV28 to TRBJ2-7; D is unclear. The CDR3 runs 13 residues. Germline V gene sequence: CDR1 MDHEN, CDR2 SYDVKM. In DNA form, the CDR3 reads TGCGTCAGCAGTTTCGCCAATTCCTACGAGCAGTACTTC. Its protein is CVSSFANSYEQYF. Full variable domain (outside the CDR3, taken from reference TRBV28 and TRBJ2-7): DVKVTQSSRYLVKRTGEKVFLECVQDMDHENMFWYRQDPGLGLRLIYFSYDVKMKEKGDIPEGYSVSREKKERFSLILESASTNQTSMYLCVSSFANSYEQYFGPGTRLTVT.

For the CDR3, the DNA is TGTGCCAGCAGCTTGGGCAGGGATCGCACTGAAGCTTTCTTT. Protein product: CASSLGRDRTEAFF. The J gene is TRBJ1-1, the V gene TRBV5-4; TRBD1 might be the D (5 bases). The V gene's germline CDR1 is SGHNT and CDR2 YYREEE (reference sequence). V was shortened by 0 bases and J by 4 bases, with 10 bases between the two germline ends. This CDR3 is 14 amino acids long.

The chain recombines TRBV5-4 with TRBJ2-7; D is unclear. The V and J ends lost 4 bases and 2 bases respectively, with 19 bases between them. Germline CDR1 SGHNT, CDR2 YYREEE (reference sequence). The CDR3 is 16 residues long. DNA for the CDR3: TGTGCCAGCAGCGCGCCCGTATGGTTGCCCCCCTACGAGCAGTACTTC. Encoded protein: CASSAPVWLPPYEQYF.

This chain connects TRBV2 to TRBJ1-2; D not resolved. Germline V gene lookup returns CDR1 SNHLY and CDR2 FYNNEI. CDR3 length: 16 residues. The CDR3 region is CTTGETRASSQGGYTF. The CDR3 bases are TGTACCACCGGTGAAACCCGGGCCAGTTCCCAAGGGGGCTACACCTTC.

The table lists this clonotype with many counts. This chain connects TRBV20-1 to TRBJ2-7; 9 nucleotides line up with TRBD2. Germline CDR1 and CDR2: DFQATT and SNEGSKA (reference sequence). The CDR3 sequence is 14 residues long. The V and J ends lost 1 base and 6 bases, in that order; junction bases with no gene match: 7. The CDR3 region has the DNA TGCAGTGCTAGAGCGGGCGGGGGGGCCTTCGAGCAGTACTTC. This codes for CSARAGGGAFEQYF.

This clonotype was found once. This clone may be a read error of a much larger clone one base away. The CDR3 DNA is TGCAGCACCAGACAGGGGGCCACAGATACGCAGTATTTT. Protein: CSTRQGATDTQYF. V is TRBV29-1 and J is TRBJ2-3, with 10 positions matching TRBD1. The CDR3 has 13 amino acids. The V gene end was trimmed by 8 bases and the J gene end by 2 bases; junction bases not matched to a gene: 4. The V gene's germline CDR1 is SQVTM and CDR2 ANQGSEA.

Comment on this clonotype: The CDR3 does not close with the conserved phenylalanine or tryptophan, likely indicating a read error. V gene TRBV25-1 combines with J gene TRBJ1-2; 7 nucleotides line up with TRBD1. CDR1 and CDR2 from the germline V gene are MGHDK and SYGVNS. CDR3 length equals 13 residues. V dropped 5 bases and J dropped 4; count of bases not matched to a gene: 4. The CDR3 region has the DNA TGTGCCAGCAGTCCAGGGACAGCCTATGGCTACACCTCC. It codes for CASSPGTAYGYTS.

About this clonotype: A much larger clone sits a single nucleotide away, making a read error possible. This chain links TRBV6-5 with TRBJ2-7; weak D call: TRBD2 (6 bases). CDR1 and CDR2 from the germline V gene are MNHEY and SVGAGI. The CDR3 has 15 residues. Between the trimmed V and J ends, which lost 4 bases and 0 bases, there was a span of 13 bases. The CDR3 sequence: CASSCSGDDSYEQYF. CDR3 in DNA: TGTGCCAGCAGTTGCTCGGGGGACGACTCCTACGAGCAGTACTTC.

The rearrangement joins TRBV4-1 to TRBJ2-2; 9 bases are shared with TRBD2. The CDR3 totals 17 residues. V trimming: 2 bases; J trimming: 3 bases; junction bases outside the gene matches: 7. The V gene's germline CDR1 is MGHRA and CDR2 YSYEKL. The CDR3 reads CASSQCTAGGYTGELFF. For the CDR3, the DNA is TGCGCCAGCAGCCAATGTACAGCGGGGGGTTACACCGGGGAGCTGTTTTTT.

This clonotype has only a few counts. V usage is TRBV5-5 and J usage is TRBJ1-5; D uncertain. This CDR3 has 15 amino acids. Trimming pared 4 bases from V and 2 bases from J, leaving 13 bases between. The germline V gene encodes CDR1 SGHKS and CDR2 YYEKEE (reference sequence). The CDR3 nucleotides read TGTGCCAGCAGCGGTGAGGCGGCGGGCAATCAGCCCCAGCATTTT. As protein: CASSGEAAGNQPQHF.

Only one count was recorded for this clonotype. The CDR3 here is CASRREGNTEAFF. The DNA of the CDR3 is TGCGCCAGTAGGCGAGAGGGGAACACTGAAGCTTTCTTT. The chain is built from TRBV4-1 and TRBJ1-1; unclear D gene. Per the germline V gene, CDR1 is MGHRA and CDR2 is YSYEKL. CDR3 length: 13 residues. V was trimmed by 9 bases and J by 1 base, leaving 12 bases between them.

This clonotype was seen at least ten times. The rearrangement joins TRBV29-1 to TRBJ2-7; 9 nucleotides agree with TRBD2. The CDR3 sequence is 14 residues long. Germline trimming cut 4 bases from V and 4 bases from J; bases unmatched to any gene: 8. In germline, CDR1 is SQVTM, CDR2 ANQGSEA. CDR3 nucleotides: TGCAGCGTTGGGGGAGAAGCGGGGGGTTACGAGCAGTACTTC. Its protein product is CSVGGEAGGYEQYF.

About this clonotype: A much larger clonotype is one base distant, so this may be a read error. CDR3 in amino acids: CSVESRQQATQYF. The CDR3 coding sequence is TGCAGCGTCGAGTCACGACAGCAAGCGACCCAGTACTTC. The chain links TRBV29-1 to TRBJ2-5; perhaps TRBD1 as D (5 bases). CDR1 is SQVTM, CDR2 ANQGSEA, per germline. CDR3 length: 13 residues.

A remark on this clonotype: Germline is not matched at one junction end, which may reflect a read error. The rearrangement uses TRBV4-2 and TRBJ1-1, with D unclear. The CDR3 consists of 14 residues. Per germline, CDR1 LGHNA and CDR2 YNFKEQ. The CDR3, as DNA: TGTGCCAGCAGCCAGGCACGGGAAACAACTAAAGCTATCTTT. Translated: CASSQARETTKAIF.

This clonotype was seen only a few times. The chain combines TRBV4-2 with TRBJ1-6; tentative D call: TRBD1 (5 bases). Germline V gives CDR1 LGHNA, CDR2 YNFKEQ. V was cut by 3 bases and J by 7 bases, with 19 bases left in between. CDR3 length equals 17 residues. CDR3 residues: CASSHMAGEVENSPLHF. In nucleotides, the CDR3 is TGTGCCAGCAGCCACATGGCGGGGGAGGTAGAAAATTCACCCCTCCACTTT.

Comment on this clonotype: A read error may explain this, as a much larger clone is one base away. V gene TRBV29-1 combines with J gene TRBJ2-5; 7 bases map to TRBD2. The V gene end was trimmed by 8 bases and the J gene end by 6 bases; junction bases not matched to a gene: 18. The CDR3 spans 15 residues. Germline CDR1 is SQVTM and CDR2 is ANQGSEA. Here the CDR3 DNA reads TGCAGCCTTCTCTCCCCGGGGGGTATGTCTAAGACCCAGTACTTC. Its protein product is CSLLSPGGMSKTQYF.

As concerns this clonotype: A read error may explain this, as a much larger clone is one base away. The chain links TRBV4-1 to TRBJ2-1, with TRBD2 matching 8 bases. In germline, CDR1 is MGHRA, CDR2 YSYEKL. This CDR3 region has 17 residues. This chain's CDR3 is CASIQFPGLVAIHEQFF. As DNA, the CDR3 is TGCGCCAGCATCCAATTCCCGGGACTAGTAGCCATCCATGAGCAGTTCTTC.